This entry concerns a single T cell receptor (beta chain). This table comes from immunoSEQ multiplex PCR, and its TCRdb copy is limited to in-frame clones, with some not included. The sample contains some 94,000 clones, 85% to 90% of which appear only once. The sample originates from a study of control samples from healthy donors and cancer patients. CDR1 SGHRS and CDR2 YFSETQ come from the germline V gene. The CDR3 sequence is 17 residues long. The V segment lost 3 bases and the J segment 5 bases; nucleotides outside the gene matches: 6. J is TRBJ2-2 and V is TRBV5-1; TRBD2 matches at 14 bases. The sequenced sample was PBMCs. The origin of this receptor is a woman aged 50 to 65 with colorectal cancer. CDR3 DNA: TGCGCCAGCAGCTCCGGGACTAGCGGGGGTAGGACCGGGGAGCTGTTTTTT. Amino acid sequence: CASSSGTSGGRTGELFF.